This T cell receptor (beta chain) came from a study of Ad26.COV2.S vaccination and SARS-CoV-2 variants listed by TCRdb under 2021. Notes on the research overall: Vaccine-arm donors were drawn from COV1001, a multicentre, randomized, double-blind, placebo-controlled phase I-IIa trial of Ad26.COV2.S in healthy adults. Ad26.COV2.S was administered intramuscularly at 5 x 10^10 or 1 x 10^11 viral particles, either as a single shot or as two shots given 56 days apart. TCRbeta repertoire sequencing was used to assess the specificity and breadth of SARS-CoV-2-reactive T cell receptors after Ad26.COV2.S vaccination. A total of around 32 samples were included in the TCR-sequenced set, comprising about 20 Ad26.COV2.S vaccine recipients, 5 placebo recipients and 8 SARS-CoV-2 convalescent individuals. Trial participants were randomized into five groups of five: low-dose or high-dose Ad26.COV2.S given once or twice, or placebo on both occasions. Blinding of investigators to trial group allocation was maintained during experiments and outcome assessment.

Overall study results and their limits: The study was not powered for comparison of responses between vaccine doses or regimens. Non-spike TCR breadth was comparable between vaccine and placebo recipients, consistent with the vaccine containing only spike. Compared with placebo recipients, Ad26.COV2.S recipients showed higher spike-specific TCR breadth (P = 0.0014). Substantial breadth of spike-specific CD8+ and CD4+ T cell responses was reported after vaccination. The authors noted that total T cell responses may have been underestimated by the TCR breadth and depth analyses.

According to the study, the label for this sample's treatment or condition signals: 15 to 20 received Ad26.COV2.S at low or high dose, single or two shots; several received placebo; per-sample allocation not given. Repertoires of vaccine and placebo recipients were sequenced from samples taken on day 63 after the first injection. Cohort 1b enrolled roughly 25 adults aged 18-55 years at a single site in Boston, USA, between 29 July and 7 August 2020. Ad26.COV2.S was a replication-incompetent adenovirus type 26 vector that expressed a prefusion-stabilized SARS-CoV-2 spike protein derived from the original Wuhan strain. Notes on this clone: Its antigen remains undetermined. No much larger clone is present one base from it, and per-base qualities are unavailable.

TCRbeta CDR3 regions were sequenced with the immunoSEQ Assay. After extraction, genomic DNA underwent amplification by bias-controlled multiplex PCR, followed by high-throughput sequencing. The paper's data handling went like this. To quantify the absolute abundance of each unique TCRbeta CDR3 region, sequences were collapsed and filtered. Usable DNA was measured by amplifying reference genes present in all nucleated cells, and TCRbeta template counts were normalized to that usable DNA to estimate T cell fraction. Repertoire TCRs were annotated as SARS-CoV-2-specific when V gene, CDR3 amino acid sequence and J gene were exactly matched to a known reactive TCR set. The reference SARS-CoV-2 TCR set was derived from MIRA and filtered for enrichment in COVID-19-positive ImmuneCODE repertoires, a step that removed public or cross-reactive TCRs. Drawing on the MIRA antigens, annotated TCRs were analysed further at the level of specific ORF or position within ORF. Depth was the summed frequency of annotated unique rearrangements, while breadth was defined as annotated unique rearrangements over total unique productive rearrangements. Two-sided Wilcoxon rank-sum tests were applied when comparing TCR breadth between groups. The immuneACCESS repertoire file appears here via TCRdb, limited to in-frame rearrangements. These files lack a portion of the clones; in checked studies, under half of the deficit traces to unresolved V genes, and the cause of the others is not known. The V and J calls and clone size were taken over from that table, and D and trimming were inferred from the DNA. This sample comprises 200,000 to 300,000 clones, 85% to 90% of them detected only once. The biggest ten clones account for about 10% of the sample.

Sequencing used peripheral blood, obtained in a trial of Ad26.COV2.S vaccine versus placebo. The source is a person aged 18-65 years who received the Ad26.COV2.S COVID-19 vaccine or a placebo.

The DNA reads as follows: TGTGCCAGCAGTCCGGACCCGTTAGGCTACACCTTC. The resulting protein is CASSPDPLGYTF. The chain couples TRBV12-3 or TRBV12-4 to TRBJ1-2; no D gene call is confident. V and J lose 5 bases and 8 bases, and a span of 12 bases separates them. Measured from the cysteine to the phenylalanine, the CDR3 is 12 residues long. Of the read, only the CDR3 DNA is kept; its 36 bases are in frame from base 1.